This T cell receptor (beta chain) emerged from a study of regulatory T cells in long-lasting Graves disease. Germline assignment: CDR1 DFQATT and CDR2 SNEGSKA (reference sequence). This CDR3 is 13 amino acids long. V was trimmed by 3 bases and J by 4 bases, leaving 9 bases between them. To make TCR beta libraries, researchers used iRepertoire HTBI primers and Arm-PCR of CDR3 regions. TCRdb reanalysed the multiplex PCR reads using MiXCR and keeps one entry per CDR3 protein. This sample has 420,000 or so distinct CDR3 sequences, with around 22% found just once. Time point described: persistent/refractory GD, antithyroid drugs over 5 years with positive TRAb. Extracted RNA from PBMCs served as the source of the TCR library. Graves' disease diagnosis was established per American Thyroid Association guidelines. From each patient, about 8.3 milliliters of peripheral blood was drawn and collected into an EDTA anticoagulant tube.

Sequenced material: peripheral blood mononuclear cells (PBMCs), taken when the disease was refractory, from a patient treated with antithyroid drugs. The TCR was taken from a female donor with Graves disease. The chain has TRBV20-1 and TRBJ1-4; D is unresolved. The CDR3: CSASRARNEKLFF. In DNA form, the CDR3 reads TGCAGTGCTAGCCGGGCACGTAATGAAAAACTGTTTTTT.